The 6 T cell receptor beta chains given below trace back to one sample, sequenced in a study of cytomegalovirus exposure and HLA in healthy donors. The protocol was immunoSEQ multiplex PCR, while the TCRdb copy is restricted to in-frame clones and leaves out a portion. The repertoire holds 220,000 or so clones, with roughly 84% as singletons. The sequenced sample consisted of PBMCs. These receptors all come from a woman aged 18-30 years in good health and CMV-seropositive.

The gene calls are TRBV7-2 and TRBJ1-5; 7 bases align to TRBD1. V trimming: 5 bases; J trimming: 4 bases; junction bases outside the gene matches: 8. The CDR3 spans 15 residues. CDR1 is SGHTA and CDR2 is FQGNSA in the germline V gene. The CDR3, as DNA: TGTGCCAGCAGCCCCAAGACAGGGAGAAATCAGCCCCAGCATTTT. The encoded protein is CASSPKTGRNQPQHF. Complete variable domain (other parts from reference TRBV7-2 and TRBJ1-5): GAGVSQSPSNKVTEKGKDVELRCDPISGHTALYWYRQSLGQGLEFLIYFQGNSAPDKSGLPSDRFSAERTGGSVSTLTIQRTQQEDSAVYLCASSPKTGRNQPQHFGDGTRLSIL.

The chain couples TRBV10-3 to TRBJ1-2; 7 bases map to TRBD1. With 5 bases clipped from V and 0 bases from J, the junction kept 9 bases outside the gene matches. CDR3 length equals 16 residues. CDR1 is ENHRY and CDR2 is SYGVKD in the germline V gene. CDR3 DNA: TGTGCCATCAGTCGCCCCGGACAGGATCCTAACTATGGCTACACCTTC. Amino acid sequence: CAISRPGQDPNYGYTF.

J is TRBJ2-7 and V is TRBV5-1, with 7 bases aligning to TRBD2. The V gene end was trimmed by 0 bases and the J gene end by 2 bases; junction bases not matched to a gene: 5. The CDR3 spans 15 residues. The germline V gene encodes CDR1 SGHRS and CDR2 YFSETQ. The CDR3 sequence: CASSLVSSGTYEQYF. DNA for the CDR3: TGCGCCAGCAGCTTGGTATCTAGCGGAACCTACGAGCAGTACTTC.

The chain carries TRBV9 and TRBJ2-7; TRBD2 might be the D (5 bases). The CDR3 totals 14 residues. Germline V gives CDR1 SGDLS, CDR2 YYNGEE. Deletions cut 4 bases from V and 0 bases from J, with 11 bases between. The CDR3 spells CASSSGGASYEQYF. The CDR3 DNA reads TGTGCCAGCAGCTCAGGAGGTGCCTCCTACGAGCAGTACTTC.

The V gene is TRBV6-5, the J gene TRBJ1-2, with a weak D call TRBD1 (5 bases). CDR1 is MNHEY, CDR2 SVGAGI, per germline. There are 14 residues in the CDR3. V was cut by 10 bases and J by 7 bases, with 22 bases left in between. The CDR3 loop is CATVSDSPVGGYTF. The CDR3 coding sequence is TGTGCCACCGTTTCAGACAGCCCCGTCGGTGGCTACACCTTC.

J is TRBJ2-7 and V is TRBV6-5, with 14 bases matching TRBD2. The germline gives CDR1 MNHEY, CDR2 SVGAGI. CDR3 length: 15 residues. The V gene end was trimmed by 2 bases and the J gene end by 5 bases; junction bases not matched to a gene: 2. This CDR3 is CASSYKGLAGDEQYF. DNA of the CDR3: TGTGCCAGCAGTTACAAGGGACTAGCGGGAGACGAGCAGTACTTC.